Listed below are T cell receptor beta chains from one sample, sequenced in a study of blood T cell repertoires in COVID-19. Libraries were prepared by immunoSEQ multiplex PCR; TCRdb keeps only in-frame clonotypes and omits some of them. Of approximately 120,000 clones listed, approximately 83% are singletons. Specimen: peripheral blood. These receptors were taken from a man older than 75 with active or convalescent COVID-19. The CDR3 runs from the conserved cysteine through the conserved F or W. Each record gives: J gene, D gene, clone size, V gene, CDR3 DNA, CDR3 protein. A D gene is named only where the DNA matches it firmly. Expanded clones are given a class, and other clones once, few, many or no size at all.

>TRBJ1-2|TRBD1|NA|TRBV19
TGTGCCAGTAGTCCGGGACAGGTGATTAACTATGGCTACACCTTC
CASSPGQVINYGYTF
>TRBJ1-5|TRBD1|NA|TRBV7-9
TGTGCCAGCAGCCCCGGACAGGAGCAGGGAGGAAGTCAGCCCCAGCATTTT
CASSPGQEQGGSQPQHF
>TRBJ1-4|NA|NA|TRBV9
TGTGCCAGCAGCGTAGGTCCCACCGGTTTCGAAAAACTGTTTTTT
CASSVGPTGFEKLFF
>TRBJ2-6|TRBD1|NA|TRBV5-1
TGCGCCAGCAGCTTTCCCCGAGGAGCTACAGGGGGCTCTGGGGCCAACGTCCTGACTTTC
CASSFPRGATGGSGANVLTF
>TRBJ2-7|TRBD2|NA|TRBV29-1
TGCAGCGTTGAAGGCGGGAGAGGCTACGAGCAGTACTTC
CSVEGGRGYEQYF
>TRBJ2-1|NA|NA|TRBV30
TGTGCCTGGAGTGTAAGGGAGGTTTCCTACAATGAGCAGTTCTTC
CAWSVREVSYNEQFF
>TRBJ2-3|TRBD1|NA|TRBV5-1
TGCGCCAGCAGCTCACAGGGGGGAAGAGACACAGATACGCAGTATTTT
CASSSQGGRDTDTQYF
>TRBJ2-1|NA|NA|TRBV6-2/TRBV6-3
TGTGCCAGCAGTTATGGAGAGGAATGGATGGAGCAGTTCTTC
CASSYGEEWMEQFF
>TRBJ2-7|NA|few|TRBV5-6
TGTGCCAGCAGTCGCTGGGCACAGGGCCTTTCCTACGAGCAGTACTTC
CASSRWAQGLSYEQYF
>TRBJ2-1|NA|NA|TRBV27
TGTGCCAGCAGTTGGGACTCGAGCTCCTACAATGAGCAGTTCTTC
CASSWDSSSYNEQFF
>TRBJ2-3|TRBD1|NA|TRBV5-6
TGTGCCAGCAGCTTGTATCGGGACAGTTGGGCAGATACGCAGTATTTT
CASSLYRDSWADTQYF
>TRBJ2-6|NA|NA|TRBV7-8
TGTGCCAGCAGCTTTGAGGGTGGTGGGGCCAACGTCCTGACTTTC
CASSFEGGGANVLTF
>TRBJ1-5|TRBD1|NA|TRBV7-8
TGTGCCAGCAGGCCACAGGGGTTGGGGGGTTATAGCAATCAGCCCCAGCATTTT
CASRPQGLGGYSNQPQHF
>TRBJ2-2|NA|once|TRBV5-6
TGTGCCAGCAGCTTGGGGCAAATTAACACCGGGGAGCTGTTTTTT
CASSLGQINTGELFF
>TRBJ1-1|NA|NA|TRBV7-2
TGTGCCAGCAGCCAATACATGAACACTGAAGCTTTCTTT
CASSQYMNTEAFF
>TRBJ2-2|NA|few|TRBV4-1
TGCGCCAGCAGCCAAGTTGGGGCAGGGGAGCTGTTTTTT
CASSQVGAGELFF
>TRBJ1-1|TRBD1|NA|TRBV30
TGTGCCTGCAGGTCCAAGGACAGGGGCCTGAACACTGAAGCTTTCTTT
CACRSKDRGLNTEAFF